This T cell receptor beta chain was obtained from a study of T cells in Graves' hyperthyroidism and ophthalmopathy. Stability of Graves' hyperthyroidism was defined as absent ophthalmopathy progression within 18 months. Clinical symptoms, serum thyroxine and TRAb, thyroid ultrasound and orbital computed tomography were used for the diagnoses. The table lists this clonotype with a few counts. As yet, its antigen is unknown. TCR beta CDR3 regions were amplified from RNA transcripts. TCR CDR3 underwent first-round RT-PCR with the HTBI primer set. Each CDR3 protein gets one entry after TCRdb re-called the multiplex PCR reads with MiXCR. Counted here are under 550,000 distinct CDR3 sequences, 12% to 15% occurring once; the ten biggest clones make up 5% to 6.5%. The study's findings and limits: The model anticipated ophthalmopathy a median about 7.1 months pre-onset.

Deletions cut 8 bases from V and 3 bases from J, with 7 bases between. The CDR3 is 11 residues long. Germline V lookup: CDR1 MNHNS, CDR2 SASEGT. Sequenced material: blood. The chain employs TRBV6-1 and TRBJ1-2; D gene uncertain. This receptor was taken from a woman aged 18-29 years with Graves' hyperthyroidism. This chain's CDR3 is CASFADYGYTF. The CDR3 DNA sequence: TGTGCCAGCTTCGCCGACTATGGCTACACCTTC.